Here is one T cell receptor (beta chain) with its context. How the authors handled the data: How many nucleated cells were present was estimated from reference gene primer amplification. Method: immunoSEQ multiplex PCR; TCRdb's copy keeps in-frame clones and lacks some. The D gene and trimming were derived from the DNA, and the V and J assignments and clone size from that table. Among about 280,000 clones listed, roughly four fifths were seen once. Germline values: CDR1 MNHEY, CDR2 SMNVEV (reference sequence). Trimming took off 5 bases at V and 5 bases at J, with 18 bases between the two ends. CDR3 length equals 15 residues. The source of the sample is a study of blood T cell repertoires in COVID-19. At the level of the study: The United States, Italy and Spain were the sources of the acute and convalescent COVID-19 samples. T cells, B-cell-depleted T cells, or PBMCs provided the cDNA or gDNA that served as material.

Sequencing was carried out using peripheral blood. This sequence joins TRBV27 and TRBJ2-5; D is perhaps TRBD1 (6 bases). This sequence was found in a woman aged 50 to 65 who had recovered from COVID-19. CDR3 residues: CASSPGQGFGETQYF. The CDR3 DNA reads TGTGCCAGCAGTCCGGGACAAGGGTTTGGGGAGACCCAGTACTTC.